Below, 25 T cell receptor beta chains from the same sample are listed, as sequenced in a study of T cell changes during pregnancy in multiple sclerosis. TCRdb's copy holds only in-frame clones and misses some; the assay was immunoSEQ multiplex PCR. This sample yields about 44,000 clones, of which roughly nine tenths are seen a single time; approximately 1.2% belongs to the top ten. The sample consisted of CD4+ T cells from peripheral blood mononuclear cells, taken after pregnancy. The source is a female donor with multiple sclerosis, enrolled in a pregnancy study.

This chain joins TRBV10-1 and TRBJ2-7; tentative D call: TRBD1 (7 bases). Between the trimmed V and J ends, which lost 0 bases and 7 bases, there was a span of 19 bases. Germline V gene data show CDR1 as WNHNN and CDR2 as SYGVQD (reference sequence). This CDR3 has 16 amino acids. CDR3 region: CASSESWAGGRNEQYF. Here the CDR3 DNA reads TGCGCCAGCAGTGAGTCTTGGGCAGGGGGGAGGAATGAGCAGTACTTC.

The chain combines TRBV19 with TRBJ2-2, with 7 bases aligning to TRBD2. Germline CDR1 and CDR2: LNHDA and SQIVND (reference sequence). This CDR3 has 14 amino acids. The CDR3 loop is CGIGAGARPGELFF. The CDR3 nucleotides are TGTGGAATAGGGGCGGGAGCTCGGCCCGGGGAGCTGTTTTTT.

The V and J genes are TRBV6-1 and TRBJ2-1; TRBD2 matches 14 bases. The CDR3 has 17 amino acids. Trimming took 3 bases from V and 1 from J; bases not matched to a gene: 2. From germline, CDR1 is MNHNS and CDR2 SASEGT. The CDR3 coding sequence is TGTGCCAGCAGTGAGACTAGCGGGAGGGTTTCCTACAATGAGCAGTTCTTC. Its protein product is CASSETSGRVSYNEQFF.

The chain is built from TRBV10-3 and TRBJ1-1; maybe TRBD1 (5 bases). Germline V gene data show CDR1 as ENHRY and CDR2 as SYGVKD. Between the trimmed V and J ends, which lost 5 bases and 11 bases, there was a span of 18 bases. CDR3 size: 13 residues. CDR3 bases: TGTGCCATCAGTATCGGCGGCGGGGCGGGGGCTTTCTTT. Protein sequence: CAISIGGGAGAFF.

This chain connects TRBV9 to TRBJ1-2, with 8 positions matching TRBD1. From germline, CDR1 is SGDLS and CDR2 YYNGEE. V lost 0 bases and J lost 5; bases outside the gene matches: 3. The CDR3 covers 14 residues. CDR3 bases: TGTGCCAGCAGCGTAGGAACAGGGGGATATGGCTACACCTTC. Translated: CASSVGTGGYGYTF.

This clone was observed a few times. J is TRBJ1-1 and V is TRBV11-2; TRBD1 aligns across 10 bases. The CDR3 covers 13 residues. V lost 9 bases, J lost 3 bases, and 4 bases stayed unmatched. The germline CDR1 and CDR2 sequences are SGHAT and FQNNGV. The CDR3 bases are TGTGCCAGTGGGACAGGGGAGTACACTGAAGCTTTCTTT. Protein sequence: CASGTGEYTEAFF.

CDR3 DNA: TGTGCCAGCAGTTCACCGGAGCCCTACAATGAGCAGTTCTTC. Translated, it gives CASSSPEPYNEQFF. The chain has TRBV28 and TRBJ2-1, with D uncertain. This CDR3 region has 14 residues. Trimming took off 4 bases at V and 2 bases at J, with 9 bases between the two ends. The germline V gene encodes CDR1 MDHEN and CDR2 SYDVKM.

The chain is built from TRBV11-3 and TRBJ1-1; D is unresolved. Germline-derived CDR1 and CDR2 are SGHNT and YENEEA. V was trimmed by 1 base and J by 1 base, leaving 7 bases between them. CDR3 length: 14 residues. For the CDR3, the DNA is TGTGCCAGCAGCTTAGGACACCAGAACACTGAAGCTTTCTTT. This codes for CASSLGHQNTEAFF.

V gene TRBV19 combines with J gene TRBJ2-1; 8 bases agree with TRBD2. Germline CDR1 reads LNHDA; CDR2 reads SQIVND (reference sequence). V dropped 3 bases and J dropped 3; count of bases not matched to a gene: 10. The CDR3 has 17 residues. CDR3 in DNA: TGTGCCAGTAGTATGTCCCTCTCAGCGGGGGTCTACAATGAGCAGTTCTTC. The encoded protein is CASSMSLSAGVYNEQFF.

With regard to this clone: The same CDR3 can be traced to other DNA sequences in this sample. J is TRBJ2-3 and V is TRBV5-1, with 9 positions matching TRBD2. The CDR3 has 15 amino acids. Germline loops: CDR1 SGHRS, CDR2 YFSETQ. Trimming removed 4 bases from V and 1 base from J; junction bases left unmatched: 4. The DNA of the CDR3 is TGCGCCAGCAGCCCCATAGCGGGAGGCACAGATACGCAGTATTTT. Its translation: CASSPIAGGTDTQYF.

The V and J genes are TRBV4-2 and TRBJ1-5, with D tentatively TRBD1 (5 bases). The CDR3 length is 16 residues. Germline V gene lookup returns CDR1 LGHNA and CDR2 YNFKEQ. Trimming left V 0 bases short and J 3 bases short, with 12 bases between. Here the CDR3 reads CASSQDVQADNQPQHF. DNA for the CDR3: TGTGCCAGCAGCCAAGATGTACAGGCTGACAATCAGCCCCAGCATTTT.

The chain carries TRBV30 and TRBJ2-3, with 14 bases fitting TRBD2. This CDR3 contains 16 residues. The germline CDR1 and CDR2 sequences are GTSNPN and SVGIG (reference sequence). Losses at the gene ends were 5 bases for V and 6 bases for J; bases not matched to a gene: 10. The CDR3 coding sequence is TGTGCCTGGGACCCGGGACTAGCGGGAGTGGGGGATACGCAGTATTTT. It yields the protein CAWDPGLAGVGDTQYF.

The chain uses TRBV6-4 and TRBJ2-7, with 13 bases identical to TRBD2. CDR1 is MRHNA, CDR2 SNTAGT, per germline. The length of the CDR3 is 16 residues. With V trimmed by 10 bases and J by 3 bases, 12 bases remained unmatched. The CDR3 sequence: CATRLAGGRPLYEQYF. The CDR3 DNA reads TGTGCCACCAGACTAGCGGGAGGCCGACCCCTCTACGAGCAGTACTTC.

The CDR3: CASHTENYGYTF. For the CDR3, the DNA is TGTGCCAGTCACACAGAAAACTATGGCTACACCTTC. The chain links TRBV19 to TRBJ1-2; D uncertain. The V end lost 8 bases, the J end lost 2 bases, and 9 bases lay between the germline ends. Germline CDR1 and CDR2: LNHDA and SQIVND (reference sequence). This CDR3 is built from 12 residues. Based on the CDR3 plus reference TRBV19 and TRBJ1-2, the full variable domain is DGGITQSPKYLFRKEGQNVTLSCEQNLNHDAMYWYRQDPGQGLRLIYYSQIVNDFQKGDIAEGYSVSREKKESFPLTVTSAQKNPTAFYLCASHTENYGYTFGSGTRLTVV.

The chain employs TRBV5-4 and TRBJ2-3; 7 bases map to TRBD2. Germline CDR1 and CDR2: SGHNT and YYREEE (reference sequence). The CDR3 loop spans 15 amino acids. Trimming removed 4 bases from V and 3 bases from J; junction bases left unmatched: 8. Written as DNA, the CDR3 is TGTGCCAGCAGCCCTAAGCGGGAACGGACAGATACGCAGTATTTT. Encoded protein: CASSPKRERTDTQYF.

This clone was detected once. V and J are TRBV21-1 and TRBJ1-2. TRBV21-1 is an annotated pseudogene. The CDR3 spans 15 residues. Written as DNA, the CDR3 is TGTGCCAGCAGCAAAGTAGTAAAAACTAACTATGGCTACACCTTC. It is translated as CASSKVVKTNYGYTF.

This clone appeared once. This chain uses TRBV28 with TRBJ2-1, with 10 bases that match TRBD2. Germline V lookup: CDR1 MDHEN, CDR2 SYDVKM. CDR3 length: 16 residues. The ends lost 5 bases at V and 4 bases at J; junction bases unmatched: 8. Here the CDR3 DNA reads TGTGCCAGCAGTGCATCACTAGCGGGGAGGTACAATGAGCAGTTCTTC. Residues: CASSASLAGRYNEQFF.

The chain recombines TRBV6-5 with TRBJ2-2; possible D gene TRBD2, 6 bases. This CDR3 is built from 14 residues. With 3 bases removed from V and 6 bases from J, the gap between germline ends came to 11 bases. Per the germline V gene, CDR1 is MNHEY and CDR2 is SVGAGI. This chain's CDR3 is CASSYNPGAGELFF. CDR3 nucleotide sequence: TGTGCCAGCAGTTATAACCCGGGAGCCGGGGAGCTGTTTTTT.

The chain employs TRBV9 and TRBJ2-7; weak D call: TRBD1 (5 bases). Trimming removed 0 bases at V and 2 bases at J, with 6 bases between. In germline, CDR1 is SGDLS, CDR2 YYNGEE. The CDR3 runs to 13 residues. The CDR3 loop reads CASSVEGPYEQYF. The CDR3 region has the DNA TGTGCCAGCAGCGTAGAGGGGCCCTACGAGCAGTACTTC.

This chain connects TRBV5-4 to TRBJ2-7, with 9 bases matching TRBD1. In germline, CDR1 is SGHNT, CDR2 YYREEE (reference sequence). The CDR3 covers 13 residues. V lost 4 bases and J lost 2; bases outside the gene matches: 1. CDR3 loop: CASSRDRAYEQYF. CDR3 DNA sequence: TGTGCCAGCAGCAGGGACAGGGCCTACGAGCAGTACTTC.

This clone showed up just a few times. The chain has TRBV30 and TRBJ1-1, with a tentative D call TRBD1 (6 bases). Per germline, CDR1 GTSNPN and CDR2 SVGIG (reference sequence). Deletions cut 4 bases from V and 11 bases from J, with 14 bases between. CDR3 length: 11 residues. CDR3 region: CAWNRANSAFF. The CDR3 DNA reads TGTGCCTGGAACAGGGCAAATAGTGCTTTCTTT.

The V gene is TRBV11-3, the J gene TRBJ2-7; the match to TRBD2 covers 10 bases. Losses at the gene ends were 1 base for V and 3 bases for J; bases not matched to a gene: 6. This CDR3 contains 16 residues. In germline, CDR1 is SGHNT, CDR2 YENEEA. CDR3 sequence (DNA): TGTGCCAGCAGCTTAGGGGGGCTAGCGGGAGACTACGAGCAGTACTTC. As protein: CASSLGGLAGDYEQYF.

This sequence joins TRBV5-8 and TRBJ2-5; TRBD2 matches at 10 bases. Unmatched junction bases numbered 13, after V lost 0 bases and J lost 5 bases. The CDR3 consists of 18 residues. The V gene's germline CDR1 is SGHTS and CDR2 YDEGEE. CDR3: CASSLASSPSGSEETQYF. In DNA, the CDR3 is TGTGCCAGCAGCTTGGCCTCCTCTCCTAGCGGGAGTGAGGAGACCCAGTACTTC.

This chain links TRBV12-1 with TRBJ2-1; the table's D call, TRBD2, was not checked against the DNA. TRBV12-1 is a pseudogene. The CDR3 extends over 14 amino acids. Here the CDR3 reads CASSSAGQYNEQFF. The CDR3 nucleotides read TGTGCCAGCTCGTCGGCGGGGCAGTACAATGAGCAGTTCTTC.

The rearrangement uses TRBV18 and TRBJ1-1; the D gene is possibly TRBD1 (5 bases). CDR1 is KGHSH and CDR2 is LQKENI in the germline V gene. This CDR3 is 18 amino acids long. V lost 6 bases to trimming and J lost 5 bases, with 28 bases between them. CDR3 in amino acids: CASSRLARDPLGYTEAFF. Here the CDR3 DNA reads TGTGCCAGCTCCAGATTAGCCAGGGATCCCCTCGGATATACTGAAGCTTTCTTT.